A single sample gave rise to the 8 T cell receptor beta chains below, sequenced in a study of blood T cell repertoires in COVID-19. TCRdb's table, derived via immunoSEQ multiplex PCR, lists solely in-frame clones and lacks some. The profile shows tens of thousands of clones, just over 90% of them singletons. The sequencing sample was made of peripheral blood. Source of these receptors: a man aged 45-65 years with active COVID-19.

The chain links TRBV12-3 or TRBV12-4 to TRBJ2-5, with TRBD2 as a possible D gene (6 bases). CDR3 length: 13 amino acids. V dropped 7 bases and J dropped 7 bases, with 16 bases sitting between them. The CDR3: CASTGGILVTQYF. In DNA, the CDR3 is TGTGCCAGCACCGGGGGAATCTTGGTGACCCAGTACTTC.

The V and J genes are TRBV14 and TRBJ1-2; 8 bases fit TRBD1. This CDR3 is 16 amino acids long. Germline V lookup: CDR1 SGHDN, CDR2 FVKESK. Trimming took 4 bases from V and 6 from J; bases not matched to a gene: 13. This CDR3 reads CASSPWTVTGDNGYTF. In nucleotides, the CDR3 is TGTGCCAGCAGCCCATGGACAGTGACAGGGGATAATGGCTACACCTTC.

The DNA for the CDR3 is TGTGCCAGCAGCTTGGGAGCGGGAGGTTACTACAATGAGCAGTTCTTC. Its protein product is CASSLGAGGYYNEQFF. The chain carries TRBV5-4 and TRBJ2-1, with 9 positions matching TRBD2. This CDR3 comprises 16 residues. Trimming cost V 0 bases and J 3 bases; bases outside gene matches: 4. The germline V gene encodes CDR1 SGHNT and CDR2 YYREEE (reference sequence).

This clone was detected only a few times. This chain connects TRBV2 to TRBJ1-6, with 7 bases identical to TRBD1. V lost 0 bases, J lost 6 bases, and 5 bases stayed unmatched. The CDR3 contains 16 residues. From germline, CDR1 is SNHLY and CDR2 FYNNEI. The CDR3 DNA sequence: TGTGCCAGCAGTGAAGCTGGGCAGGGGGTTAATTCACCCCTCCACTTT. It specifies CASSEAGQGVNSPLHF. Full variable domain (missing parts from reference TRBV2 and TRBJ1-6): EPEVTQTPSHQVTQMGQEVILRCVPISNHLYFYWYRQILGQKVEFLVSFYNNEISEKSEIFDDQFSVERPDGSNFTLKIRSTKLEDSAMYFCASSEAGQGVNSPLHFGNGTRLTVT.

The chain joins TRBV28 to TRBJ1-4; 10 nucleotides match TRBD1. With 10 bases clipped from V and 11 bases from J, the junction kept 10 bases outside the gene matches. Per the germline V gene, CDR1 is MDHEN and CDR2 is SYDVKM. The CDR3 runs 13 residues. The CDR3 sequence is CATFEDRGYKLFF. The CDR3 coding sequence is TGTGCCACCTTTGAGGACAGGGGGTACAAACTGTTTTTT.

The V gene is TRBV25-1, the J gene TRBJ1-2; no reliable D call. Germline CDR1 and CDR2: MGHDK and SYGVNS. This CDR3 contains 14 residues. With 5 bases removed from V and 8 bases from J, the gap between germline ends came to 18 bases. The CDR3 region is CASSSPGSGQGYTF. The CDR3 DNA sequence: TGTGCCAGCAGTTCACCGGGGTCAGGCCAGGGCTACACCTTC.

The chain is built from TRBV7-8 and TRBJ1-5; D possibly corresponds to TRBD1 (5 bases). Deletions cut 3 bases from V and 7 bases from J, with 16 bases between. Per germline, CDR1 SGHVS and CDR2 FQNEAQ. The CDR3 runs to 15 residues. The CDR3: CASSFGGGEGQPQHF. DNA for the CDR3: TGTGCCAGCAGCTTCGGGGGGGGAGAAGGACAGCCCCAGCATTTT.

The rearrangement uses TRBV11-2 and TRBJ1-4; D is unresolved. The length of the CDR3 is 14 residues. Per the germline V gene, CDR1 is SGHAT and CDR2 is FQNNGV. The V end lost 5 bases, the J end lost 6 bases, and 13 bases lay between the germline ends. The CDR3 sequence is CASSAMNEDEKLFF. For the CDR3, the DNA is TGTGCCAGCAGCGCGATGAATGAAGATGAAAAACTGTTTTTT.